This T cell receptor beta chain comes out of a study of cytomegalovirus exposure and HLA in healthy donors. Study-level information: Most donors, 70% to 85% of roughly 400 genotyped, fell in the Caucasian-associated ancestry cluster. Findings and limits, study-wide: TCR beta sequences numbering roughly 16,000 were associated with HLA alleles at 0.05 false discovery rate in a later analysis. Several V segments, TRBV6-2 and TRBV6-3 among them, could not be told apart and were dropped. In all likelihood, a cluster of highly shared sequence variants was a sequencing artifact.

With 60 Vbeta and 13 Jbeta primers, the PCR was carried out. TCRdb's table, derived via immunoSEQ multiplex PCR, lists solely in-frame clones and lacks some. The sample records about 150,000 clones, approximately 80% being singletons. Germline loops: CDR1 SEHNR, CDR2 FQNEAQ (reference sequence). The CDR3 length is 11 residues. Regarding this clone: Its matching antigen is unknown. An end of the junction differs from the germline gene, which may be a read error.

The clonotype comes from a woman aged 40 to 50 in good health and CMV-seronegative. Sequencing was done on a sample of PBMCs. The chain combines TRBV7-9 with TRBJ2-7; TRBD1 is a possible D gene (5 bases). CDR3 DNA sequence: TGTTCCAGCAGCTTAGGGGCGGAGCAGTACTTC. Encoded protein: CSSSLGAEQYF. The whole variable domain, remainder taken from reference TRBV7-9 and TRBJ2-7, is DTGVSQNPRHKITKRGQNVTFRCDPISEHNRLYWYRQTLGQGPEFLTYFQNEAQLEKSRLLSDRFSAERPKGSFSTLEIQRTEQGDSAMYLCSSSLGAEQYFGPGTRLTVT.